This T cell receptor (beta chain) is drawn from a study of blood T cell repertoires in COVID-19. The data were produced by immunoSEQ multiplex PCR, yet TCRdb's version contains in-frame clones alone and is incomplete. This repertoire shows 150,000 or so clones, around 92% found once; its top ten account for approximately 4.8%. V was shortened by 2 bases and J by 6 bases, with 10 bases between the two germline ends. The CDR3 extends over 13 amino acids. Germline assignment: CDR1 SGHTA and CDR2 FQGTGA. This clonotype originated in a man aged 25-45 years with COVID-19, enrolled during active disease. Sequenced material: peripheral blood. The chain employs TRBV7-3 and TRBJ1-1, with D unclear. The CDR3 here is CASSLEAGAEAFF. CDR3 in DNA: TGTGCCAGCAGCTTAGAAGCCGGGGCTGAAGCTTTCTTT.